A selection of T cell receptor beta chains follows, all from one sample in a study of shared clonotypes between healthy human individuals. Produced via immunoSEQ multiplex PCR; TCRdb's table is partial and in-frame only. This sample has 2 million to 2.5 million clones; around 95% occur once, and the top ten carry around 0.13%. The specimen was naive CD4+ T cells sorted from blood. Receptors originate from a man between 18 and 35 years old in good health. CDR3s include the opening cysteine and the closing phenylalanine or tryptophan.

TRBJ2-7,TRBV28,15,CASSSTSISQGEQYF
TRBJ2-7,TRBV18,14,CASSPQEGNYEQYF
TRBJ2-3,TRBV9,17,CASSDRYTSGSTDTQYF
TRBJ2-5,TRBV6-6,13,CASNQGDRETQYF
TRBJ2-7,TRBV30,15,CAWSRGGGLTYEQYF
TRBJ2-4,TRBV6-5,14,CASSRGTGFRIQYF
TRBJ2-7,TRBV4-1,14,CASRPGQVSYEQYF
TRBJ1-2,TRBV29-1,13,CSVEDRVHYGYTF
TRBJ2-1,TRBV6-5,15,CASLSGGIGYNEQFF
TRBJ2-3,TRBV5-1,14,CASSFGLPTDTQYF
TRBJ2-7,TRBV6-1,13,CASRDTPFYEQYF
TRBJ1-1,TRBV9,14,CASSVDGVSTEAFF
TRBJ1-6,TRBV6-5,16,CASSYSTGQPNSPLHF
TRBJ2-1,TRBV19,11,CASSTYNEQFF
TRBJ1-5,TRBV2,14,CASSPDRVNQPQHF
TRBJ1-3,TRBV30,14,CAWTQMGIGNTIYF
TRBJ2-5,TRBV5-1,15,CASSTRQASGETQYF
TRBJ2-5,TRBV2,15,CASTIERTLQETQYF
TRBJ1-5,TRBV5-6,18,CASSSGGQGTVQNQPQHF
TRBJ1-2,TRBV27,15,CASSGIQGKNYGYTF
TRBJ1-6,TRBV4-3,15,CASSNTGGLNSPLHF
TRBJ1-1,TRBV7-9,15,CASSLGGVRNTEAFF
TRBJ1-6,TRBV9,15,CASSATGIPNSPLHF
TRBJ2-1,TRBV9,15,CASSVGLAGGNEQFF
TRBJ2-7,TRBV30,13,CAWRAGGYYEQYF
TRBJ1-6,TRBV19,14,CASSSLGQGSPLHF